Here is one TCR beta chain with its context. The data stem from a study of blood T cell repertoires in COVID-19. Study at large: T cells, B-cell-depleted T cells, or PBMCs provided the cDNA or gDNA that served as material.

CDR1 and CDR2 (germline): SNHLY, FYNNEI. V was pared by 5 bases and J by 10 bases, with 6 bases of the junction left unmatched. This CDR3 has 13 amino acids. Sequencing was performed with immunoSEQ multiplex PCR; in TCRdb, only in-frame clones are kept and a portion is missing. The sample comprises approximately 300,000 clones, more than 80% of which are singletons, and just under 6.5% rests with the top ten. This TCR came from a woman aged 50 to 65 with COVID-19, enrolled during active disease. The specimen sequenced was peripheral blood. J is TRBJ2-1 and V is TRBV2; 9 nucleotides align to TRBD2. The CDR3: CASSRLAAREQFF. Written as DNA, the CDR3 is TGTGCCAGCAGTAGACTAGCGGCCCGGGAGCAGTTCTTC.